This TCR beta chain emerged from a study of blood T cell repertoires in COVID-19. Overall study: T cells, B-cell-depleted T cells, or PBMCs supplied cDNA or gDNA.

Data came from immunoSEQ multiplex PCR; TCRdb stores just in-frame clones and leaves some out. This table holds some 120,000 clones, approximately 70% found once. The TCR comes from a human donor with acute or convalescent COVID-19. The donor label of this sample is uncertain. Sequenced: peripheral blood.

The CDR3 nucleotides read TGTGCCAGCAGTCAGGGACAGGGACTATGGGAAAAACTGTTTTTT. This encodes CASSQGQGLWEKLFF. The rearrangement links TRBV6-5 to TRBJ1-4; 9 positions match TRBD1. V trimming: 5 bases; J trimming: 8 bases; junction bases outside the gene matches: 9. Germline V gene data show CDR1 as MNHEY and CDR2 as SVGAGI. CDR3 size: 15 residues.